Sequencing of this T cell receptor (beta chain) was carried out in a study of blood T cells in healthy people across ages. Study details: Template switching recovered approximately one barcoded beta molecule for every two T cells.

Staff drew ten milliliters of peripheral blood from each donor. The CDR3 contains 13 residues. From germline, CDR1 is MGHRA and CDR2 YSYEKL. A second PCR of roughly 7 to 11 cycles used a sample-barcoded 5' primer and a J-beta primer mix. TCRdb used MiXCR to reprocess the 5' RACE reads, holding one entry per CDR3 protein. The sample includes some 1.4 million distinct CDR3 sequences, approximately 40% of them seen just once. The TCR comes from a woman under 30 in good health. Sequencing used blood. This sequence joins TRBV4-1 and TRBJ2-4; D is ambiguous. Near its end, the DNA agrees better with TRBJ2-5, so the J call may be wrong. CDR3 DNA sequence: TGCGCCAGCAGCCAAGGTCTAATGGAGACCCAGTACTTC. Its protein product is CASSQGLMETQYF.